The 32 T cell receptor beta chains in this list originate from one sample, sequenced in a study of T cell clones after liver transplantation. Assay: immunoSEQ multiplex PCR; the TCRdb copy retains only in-frame clones and omits some. The sample holds roughly 74,000 clones; 80% are singletons and the top ten take roughly 0.54%. Sample: CD4+ T cells from blood, taken before liver transplant. The receptors here all came from a human donor who received a liver transplant.

J is TRBJ1-1 and V is TRBV7-2; D is perhaps TRBD1 (6 bases). Germline values: CDR1 SGHTA, CDR2 FQGNSA. V lost 1 base to trimming and J lost 4 bases, with 13 bases between them. This CDR3 contains 15 residues. This chain's CDR3 is CASSLGGGRFTEAFF. CDR3 nucleotide sequence: TGTGCCAGCAGCTTAGGTGGGGGGCGGTTCACTGAAGCTTTCTTT.

The chain recombines TRBV18 with TRBJ2-7; no reliable D call. The CDR3 loop spans 14 amino acids. Looked up from germline, CDR1 is KGHSH and CDR2 is LQKENI. V gave up 6 bases and J gave up 2 bases, with 14 bases separating them. The CDR3 DNA reads TGTGCCAGCTCGCTGGTAGGGTTAGCCTACGAGCAGTACTTC. It specifies CASSLVGLAYEQYF.

The chain has TRBV5-1 and TRBJ2-7; D not certain. The V gene lost 2 bases and the J gene lost 3 bases, with 15 bases spanning the gap. The germline V gene encodes CDR1 SGHRS and CDR2 YFSETQ. The CDR3 length is 15 residues. The CDR3 spells CASSFGVAEDYEQYF. The CDR3 nucleotides read TGCGCCAGCAGCTTCGGAGTCGCAGAGGACTACGAGCAGTACTTC.

The chain links TRBV28 to TRBJ1-1; 7 bases map to TRBD1. CDR1 and CDR2 from the germline V gene are MDHEN and SYDVKM. With V trimmed by 10 bases and J by 2 bases, 10 bases remained unmatched. The CDR3 has 14 residues. DNA of the CDR3: TGTGCCATCACACAGGGGCAGGCTAACACTGAAGCTTTCTTT. Translation: CAITQGQANTEAFF. The complete variable domain, with remaining parts taken from reference TRBV28 and TRBJ1-1, reads DVKVTQSSRYLVKRTGEKVFLECVQDMDHENMFWYRQDPGLGLRLIYFSYDVKMKEKGDIPEGYSVSREKKERFSLILESASTNQTSMYLCAITQGQANTEAFFGQGTRLTVV.

The V call is TRBV5-1, the J call TRBJ2-1, with 8 positions matching TRBD2. CDR1 is SGHRS, CDR2 YFSETQ, per germline. V was pared by 4 bases and J by 0 bases, with 24 bases of the junction left unmatched. The CDR3 contains 22 residues. The CDR3 protein is CASSLQAASGFRSKSSYNEQFF. The CDR3 nucleotides read TGCGCCAGCAGCCTGCAAGCGGCTAGCGGGTTTCGAAGCAAGAGCTCCTACAATGAGCAGTTCTTC.

This clone came up once. The J gene is TRBJ2-7, the V gene TRBV7-8; no definite D call. Germline V CDR1 and CDR2: SGHVS, FQNEAQ. This CDR3 spans 14 amino acids. Trimming left V 3 bases short and J 2 bases short, with 11 bases between. Here the CDR3 reads CASSFNVRPYEQYF. CDR3 coding DNA: TGTGCCAGCAGCTTTAACGTCCGCCCCTACGAGCAGTACTTC.

The chain links TRBV5-1 to TRBJ1-5, with TRBD1 as a possible D gene (6 bases). The CDR3 contains 14 residues. Germline values: CDR1 SGHRS, CDR2 YFSETQ. V lost 0 bases to trimming and J lost 7 bases, with 11 bases between them. CDR3 bases: TGCGCCAGCAGCTTGGTGGGGGGCCAGCAGCCCCAGCATTTT. Residues: CASSLVGGQQPQHF.

CDR3: CASSEPGQGAIEQYF. The DNA of the CDR3 is TGTGCCAGCAGTGAGCCAGGACAGGGGGCGATCGAGCAGTACTTC. The rearrangement uses TRBV6-1 and TRBJ2-7, with 11 bases matching TRBD1. The germline CDR1 and CDR2 sequences are MNHNS and SASEGT. The CDR3 contains 15 residues. V was clipped by 3 bases and J by 6 bases; unmatched bases: 7.

The CDR3 region is CASSPSGGLAGYNEQFF. The DNA for the CDR3 is TGTGCCAGCAGTCCCTCTGGTGGACTAGCGGGATACAATGAGCAGTTCTTC. The V and J genes are TRBV28 and TRBJ2-1, with TRBD2 identical over 12 bases. CDR1 and CDR2 (germline): MDHEN, SYDVKM. Losses at the gene ends were 5 bases for V and 4 bases for J; bases not matched to a gene: 9. The CDR3 loop spans 17 amino acids.

The chain joins TRBV19 to TRBJ1-1, with a possible D match to TRBD1 (5 bases). The CDR3 has 15 residues. V shed 4 bases and J shed 7 bases, with 19 bases lying between them. Germline values: CDR1 LNHDA, CDR2 SQIVND (reference sequence). CDR3: CASSNSEGPWDEAFF. The DNA for the CDR3 is TGTGCCAGTAGTAATTCTGAGGGACCATGGGATGAAGCTTTCTTT. Using reference TRBV19 and TRBJ1-1 for the parts outside the CDR3, the full variable domain is DGGITQSPKYLFRKEGQNVTLSCEQNLNHDAMYWYRQDPGQGLRLIYYSQIVNDFQKGDIAEGYSVSREKKESFPLTVTSAQKNPTAFYLCASSNSEGPWDEAFFGQGTRLTVV.

The DNA of the CDR3 is TGCGCCAGCAGCAGTGGCGGGAGGTACGAGCAGTACTTC. It is translated as CASSSGGRYEQYF. The rearrangement links TRBV5-1 to TRBJ2-7; TRBD2 matches at 8 bases. This CDR3 spans 13 amino acids. With 4 bases clipped from V and 4 bases from J, the junction kept 4 bases outside the gene matches. Germline-derived CDR1 and CDR2 are SGHRS and YFSETQ.

The CDR3 loop reads CATSRELGLADTGELFF. CDR3 in DNA: TGTGCCACCAGCAGAGAGCTCGGACTAGCGGACACCGGGGAGCTGTTTTTT. The gene calls are TRBV15 and TRBJ2-2; 10 bases map to TRBD2. The CDR3 is 17 residues long. CDR1 and CDR2 (germline): LNHNV, YYDKDF (reference sequence). The J segment lost 3 bases and the V segment lost 0 bases, leaving 4 bases of the junction unmatched.

The chain links TRBV18 to TRBJ2-7; D is ambiguous. Germline V gives CDR1 KGHSH, CDR2 LQKENI. Between the trimmed V and J ends, which lost 2 bases and 0 bases, there was a span of 17 bases. This CDR3 comprises 17 residues. Here the CDR3 DNA reads TGTGCCAGCTCACCATCAAAGAGCAGCCCGAGCTCCTACGAGCAGTACTTC. Residues: CASSPSKSSPSSYEQYF.

The chain couples TRBV6-6 to TRBJ1-1, with 12 bases fitting TRBD1. V lost 2 bases, J lost 1 base, and 2 bases stayed unmatched. This CDR3 is built from 16 residues. The germline V gene encodes CDR1 MNHNY and CDR2 SVGAGI (reference sequence). CDR3 DNA: TGTGCCAGCAGTTACGGGACAGGGGGCGGGAACACTGAAGCTTTCTTT. Its protein product is CASSYGTGGGNTEAFF.

This clone was found a few times. This chain uses TRBV18 with TRBJ2-5; possibly TRBD2 for D (5 bases). This CDR3 spans 14 amino acids. V lost 0 bases, J lost 2 bases, and 7 bases lay in between. Germline CDR1 and CDR2: KGHSH and LQKENI. The CDR3: CASSPPWTQETQYF. CDR3 DNA sequence: TGTGCCAGCTCACCACCGTGGACTCAAGAGACCCAGTACTTC.

The V call is TRBV28, the J call TRBJ2-3; 11 nucleotides align to TRBD1. Looked up from germline, CDR1 is MDHEN and CDR2 is SYDVKM. The CDR3 sequence is 15 residues long. The trim removed 6 bases at V and 4 bases at J, leaving 6 bases unmatched. CDR3 sequence reads: CASSLRTGGADTQYF. CDR3 DNA sequence: TGTGCCAGCAGCCTCCGGACAGGGGGCGCAGATACGCAGTATTTT. Complete variable domain (other parts from reference TRBV28 and TRBJ2-3): DVKVTQSSRYLVKRTGEKVFLECVQDMDHENMFWYRQDPGLGLRLIYFSYDVKMKEKGDIPEGYSVSREKKERFSLILESASTNQTSMYLCASSLRTGGADTQYFGPGTRLTVL.

The chain combines TRBV7-9 with TRBJ1-1, with D possibly matching TRBD1 (5 bases). V was trimmed by 5 bases and J by 5 bases, leaving 18 bases between them. The germline V gene encodes CDR1 SEHNR and CDR2 FQNEAQ (reference sequence). The CDR3 is 15 amino acids. In DNA form, the CDR3 reads TGTGCCAGCAGCCGCCCCGGGCCGCGGGGGACTGAAGCTTTCTTT. Translation gives CASSRPGPRGTEAFF. The full variable domain, rest sourced from reference TRBV7-9 and TRBJ1-1, is DTGVSQNPRHKITKRGQNVTFRCDPISEHNRLYWYRQTLGQGPEFLTYFQNEAQLEKSRLLSDRFSAERPKGSFSTLEIQRTEQGDSAMYLCASSRPGPRGTEAFFGQGTRLTVV.

The chain uses TRBV18 and TRBJ2-2, with 11 bases fitting TRBD2. CDR3 size: 19 residues. Per the germline V gene, CDR1 is KGHSH and CDR2 is LQKENI. V lost 1 base to trimming and J lost 1 base; unmatched junction nucleotides: 8. The CDR3 nucleotides are TGTGCCAGCTCACCACTGGCGCTAGCGGGAGGTCGGAACACCGGGGAGCTGTTTTTT. Residues: CASSPLALAGGRNTGELFF. Combining the CDR3 with reference TRBV18 and TRBJ2-2 gives the whole variable domain NAGVMQNPRHLVRRRGQEARLRCSPMKGHSHVYWYRQLPEEGLKFMVYLQKENIIDESGMPKERFSAEFPKEGPSILRIQQVVRGDSAAYFCASSPLALAGGRNTGELFFGEGSRLTVL.

CDR3 bases: TGTGCCAGCTCACCAAGAAACGGGGCTGAAGCTTTCTTT. It is translated as CASSPRNGAEAFF. The rearrangement uses TRBV18 and TRBJ1-1; D remains ambiguous. The CDR3 has 13 amino acids. With 2 bases removed from V and 6 bases from J, the gap between germline ends came to 10 bases. The germline gives CDR1 KGHSH, CDR2 LQKENI.

The V and J genes are TRBV28 and TRBJ2-1; no clear D. The V end lost 10 bases, the J end lost 5 bases, and 9 bases lay between the germline ends. The CDR3 consists of 11 residues. CDR1 MDHEN and CDR2 SYDVKM come from the germline V gene. Here the CDR3 DNA reads TGTGCCACAGGACCGAACAATGAGCAGTTCTTC. Amino acids: CATGPNNEQFF.

This sequence joins TRBV5-1 and TRBJ2-3; 7 bases match TRBD1. The CDR3 runs 16 residues. The germline CDR1 and CDR2 sequences are SGHRS and YFSETQ. The J segment lost 0 bases and the V segment lost 4 bases, leaving 8 bases of the junction unmatched. The CDR3 sequence: CASSQGGRRSTDTQYF. The CDR3 bases are TGCGCCAGCAGCCAAGGGGGCCGCAGGAGCACAGATACGCAGTATTTT.

V usage is TRBV2 and J usage is TRBJ1-1; D not resolved. The length of the CDR3 is 15 residues. Trimming took 2 bases from V and 1 from J, leaving 11 bases between them. Germline CDR1 and CDR2: SNHLY and FYNNEI. DNA for the CDR3: TGTGCCAGCAGTGAAAGGGCGGCTGGGAACACTGAAGCTTTCTTT. It translates to CASSERAAGNTEAFF. Together with reference TRBV2 and TRBJ1-1, the CDR3 gives the full variable domain: EPEVTQTPSHQVTQMGQEVILRCVPISNHLYFYWYRQILGQKVEFLVSFYNNEISEKSEIFDDQFSVERPDGSNFTLKIRSTKLEDSAMYFCASSERAAGNTEAFFGQGTRLTVV.

This clone has more than one count but fewer than ten. The V and J genes are TRBV6-1 and TRBJ2-3, with TRBD2 matching 10 bases. The CDR3 runs to 14 residues. V lost 5 bases and J lost 1; bases outside the gene matches: 0. Germline values: CDR1 MNHNS, CDR2 SASEGT. The CDR3 region has the DNA TGTGCCAGCAGTCTAGCGGGAGGCACAGATACGCAGTATTTT. Translated: CASSLAGGTDTQYF.

This chain joins TRBV7-9 and TRBJ1-3; TRBD1 is a possible D gene (6 bases). CDR3 length: 17 amino acids. V lost 4 bases and J 0 bases, leaving 16 bases between the germline ends. Germline V gives CDR1 SEHNR, CDR2 FQNEAQ (reference sequence). CDR3 loop: CASSSYGQTGSGNTIYF. The CDR3 DNA reads as TGTGCCAGCAGCTCCTATGGACAGACCGGCTCTGGAAACACCATATATTTT.

The rearrangement joins TRBV27 to TRBJ2-7, with 8 bases aligning to TRBD2. The CDR3 runs to 13 residues. Germline V CDR1 and CDR2: MNHEY, SMNVEV (reference sequence). Losses at the gene ends were 4 bases for V and 5 bases for J; bases not matched to a gene: 4. The DNA for the CDR3 is TGTGCCAGCAGTTCCCGGGAGGGCCACGAGCAGTACTTC. This gives the protein CASSSREGHEQYF.

V gene TRBV27 combines with J gene TRBJ2-5; 7 bases line up with TRBD2. The J segment lost 5 bases and the V segment lost 6 bases, leaving 6 bases of the junction unmatched. The V gene's germline CDR1 is MNHEY and CDR2 SMNVEV (reference sequence). The CDR3 runs to 13 residues. The CDR3 spells CASSLGLWETQYF. The CDR3, as DNA: TGTGCCAGCAGCCTGGGACTATGGGAGACCCAGTACTTC.

The V and J genes are TRBV28 and TRBJ2-7; D not certain. The CDR3 runs to 12 residues. The V end was cut by 5 bases, the J end by 7 bases, with 12 bases between. CDR1 and CDR2 from the germline V gene are MDHEN and SYDVKM. The CDR3 spells CASSPFSGEQYF. The CDR3 DNA sequence: TGTGCCAGCAGTCCCTTTTCCGGGGAGCAGTACTTC.

The genes are TRBV15 and TRBJ2-4; D is possibly TRBD1 or TRBD2 (6 bases each). Germline V lookup: CDR1 LNHNV, CDR2 YYDKDF (reference sequence). The ends were cut back, 1 base at V and 0 bases at J, with 16 bases in the middle. The CDR3 spans 18 residues. CDR3 in DNA: TGTGCCACCAGCAGAGGAACGGGGGCGGGCCTAGCCAAAAACATTCAGTACTTC. Translating it yields CATSRGTGAGLAKNIQYF.

The gene calls are TRBV28 and TRBJ1-1; D gene unclear. V gave up 7 bases and J gave up 3 bases, with 9 bases separating them. Looked up from germline, CDR1 is MDHEN and CDR2 is SYDVKM. CDR3 length: 12 amino acids. The CDR3 bases are TGTGCCAGCACTCGGACGTACACTGAAGCTTTCTTT. Amino acid sequence: CASTRTYTEAFF. The complete variable domain, with remaining parts taken from reference TRBV28 and TRBJ1-1, reads DVKVTQSSRYLVKRTGEKVFLECVQDMDHENMFWYRQDPGLGLRLIYFSYDVKMKEKGDIPEGYSVSREKKERFSLILESASTNQTSMYLCASTRTYTEAFFGQGTRLTVV.

This clone was seen just once. The genes are TRBV28 and TRBJ2-3, with unresolved D. V was clipped by 3 bases and J by 4 bases, with 14 bases between them. This CDR3 comprises 15 residues. The germline V gene encodes CDR1 MDHEN and CDR2 SYDVKM. CDR3 nucleotides: TGTGCCAGCAGTTTCCTGAAAGACGCCCCAGATACGCAGTATTTT. Amino acids: CASSFLKDAPDTQYF.

The chain is built from TRBV5-6 and TRBJ2-2; TRBD1 might be the D (5 bases). This CDR3 has 14 amino acids. CDR1 SGHDT and CDR2 YYEEEE come from the germline V gene. The V end lost 0 bases, the J end lost 7 bases, and 10 bases lay between the germline ends. This CDR3 is CASSLVVTGGELFF. The DNA of the CDR3 is TGTGCCAGCAGCTTGGTAGTCACAGGCGGGGAGCTGTTTTTT.

Of note for this clone: The same CDR3 also results from other DNA sequences found in this sample. The gene calls are TRBV2 and TRBJ2-7; perhaps TRBD2 as D (5 bases). Germline CDR1 is SNHLY and CDR2 is FYNNEI. Trimming took off 6 bases at V and 1 base at J, with 13 bases between the two ends. CDR3 length: 14 residues. The CDR3 DNA reads as TGTGCCAGCAGACGGACGGGGAGTTCCTACGAGCAGTACTTC. Translated: CASRRTGSSYEQYF.